A single sample is the source of the 18 T cell receptor beta chains below, sequenced in a study of blood T cell repertoires in COVID-19. Libraries were prepared by immunoSEQ multiplex PCR; TCRdb keeps only in-frame clonotypes and omits some of them. Of more than 110,000 clones in the sample, approximately 90% were seen once. Sequencing was carried out using peripheral blood. The receptors derive from a man aged 55 to 70 with active or convalescent COVID-19.

This clone occurred a few times. This rearrangement joins TRBV5-1 to TRBJ1-3, with D tentatively TRBD1 (5 bases). The CDR3 sequence is 15 residues long. The germline V gene has CDR1 SGHRS and CDR2 YFSETQ. V was clipped by 4 bases and J by 0 bases, with 11 bases between them. The CDR3 DNA reads as TGCGCCAGCAGCCCTGGGGCGGCCTCTGGAAACACCATATATTTT. This codes for CASSPGAASGNTIYF.

The chain combines TRBV6-2 or TRBV6-3 with TRBJ2-5, with D possibly TRBD1 on 7 matching bases. From germline, CDR1 is MNHEY and CDR2 SVGEGT. The CDR3 has 16 residues. V dropped 6 bases and J dropped 6 bases, with 23 bases sitting between them. The CDR3 is CASSPLPWRGQKTQYF. Written as DNA, the CDR3 is TGTGCCAGCAGCCCCCTCCCTTGGAGGGGGCAAAAGACCCAGTACTTC.

The V gene is TRBV5-5, the J gene TRBJ1-1, with TRBD1 identical over 7 bases. The CDR3 loop spans 16 amino acids. V lost 1 base, J lost 2 bases, and 8 bases stayed unmatched. CDR1 and CDR2 from the germline V gene are SGHKS and YYEKEE (reference sequence). Here the CDR3 reads CASSLFEGTANTEAFF. DNA of the CDR3: TGTGCCAGCAGCTTGTTCGAAGGGACAGCCAACACTGAAGCTTTCTTT.

V usage is TRBV18 and J usage is TRBJ1-2; 8 nucleotides agree with TRBD1. CDR1 and CDR2 from the germline V gene are KGHSH and LQKENI. The CDR3 has 13 amino acids. The junction had 5 bases not matched to a gene; V was cut back by 5 bases and J by 6 bases. This CDR3 reads CASSEDRVNGYTF. CDR3 coding DNA: TGTGCCAGCTCAGAGGACAGGGTAAATGGCTACACCTTC.

Only one count was recorded for this clone. This chain links TRBV24-1 with TRBJ2-5, with no clear D. Trimming removed 5 bases from V and 2 bases from J, with 17 bases in between. This CDR3 is 16 amino acids long. Germline CDR1 is KGHDR and CDR2 is SFDVKD. The CDR3 DNA sequence: TGTGCCACCAGTGTCTCTGGGCAGATCCCTCAAGAGACCCAGTACTTC. Translated, it gives CATSVSGQIPQETQYF.

DNA of the CDR3: TGTGCCACCCCCGAGCGGCCCCAGCATTTT. Protein product: CATPERPQHF. This chain connects TRBV18 to TRBJ1-5; no firm D call. The CDR3 has 10 amino acids. Germline V CDR1 and CDR2: KGHSH, LQKENI. V dropped 10 bases and J dropped 9 bases, with 10 bases sitting between them.

The chain has TRBV5-1 and TRBJ2-5; D may be TRBD1 (6 bases). The V gene lost 4 bases and the J gene lost 7 bases, with 26 bases spanning the gap. CDR1 SGHRS and CDR2 YFSETQ come from the germline V gene. The CDR3 runs 17 residues. This chain's CDR3 is CASSLIPRTDVSGTQYF. CDR3 coding DNA: TGCGCCAGCAGCCTCATCCCCCGGACAGACGTATCAGGGACCCAGTACTTC.

CDR3 coding DNA: TGTGCCAGCAGCCACTCGGGCGCTAGCGGGAGGGCTGGAGAGACCCAGTACTTC. It translates to CASSHSGASGRAGETQYF. The rearrangement uses TRBV7-8 and TRBJ2-5, with TRBD2 matching 12 bases. V was clipped by 5 bases and J by 4 bases; unmatched bases: 14. The CDR3 length is 18 residues. Per the germline V gene, CDR1 is SGHVS and CDR2 is FQNEAQ.

J is TRBJ2-5 and V is TRBV7-9; D perhaps matches TRBD1 (5 bases). Germline V gives CDR1 SEHNR, CDR2 FQNEAQ (reference sequence). The V end was cut by 5 bases, the J end by 5 bases, with 15 bases between. The CDR3 is 14 residues long. This CDR3 is CASSLPGIRETQYF. The CDR3 bases are TGTGCCAGCAGCCTCCCAGGGATTCGGGAGACCCAGTACTTC.

The chain has TRBV1 and TRBJ2-3; whether TRBD1, the table's D call, matches the DNA was not checked. TRBV1 is a pseudogene. This CDR3 region has 19 residues. The CDR3 bases are TGCACCAGCAGCCAAACCTCACCGGGACAGGGGGACTACCAGAATACGCAGTATTTT. Translated, it gives CTSSQTSPGQGDYQNTQYF.

The chain is built from TRBV7-9 and TRBJ1-1; 9 bases fit TRBD1. CDR1 and CDR2 from the germline V gene are SEHNR and FQNEAQ (reference sequence). V was clipped by 4 bases and J by 11 bases; unmatched bases: 11. CDR3 size: 14 residues. The CDR3 DNA is TGTGCCAGCAGCTCGTACACAGGGGGCCGGGGGGCTTTCTTT. Protein product: CASSSYTGGRGAFF.

The chain combines TRBV18 with TRBJ1-2; possibly TRBD1 for D (6 bases). CDR3 size: 17 residues. The V end lost 1 base, the J end lost 2 bases, and 17 bases lay between the germline ends. CDR1 is KGHSH and CDR2 is LQKENI in the germline V gene. As DNA, the CDR3 is TGTGCCAGCTCACCACTTGGGGTTCCACAGGGAAACTATGGCTACACCTTC. Amino acid sequence: CASSPLGVPQGNYGYTF.

The chain employs TRBV5-1 and TRBJ2-3, with a tentative D call TRBD1 (5 bases). This CDR3 is built from 13 residues. Trimming stripped 2 bases from V and 2 bases from J, with 6 bases between. Germline V gene sequence: CDR1 SGHRS, CDR2 YFSETQ. The chain's CDR3 is CASSFRDTDTQYF. In nucleotides, the CDR3 is TGCGCCAGCAGCTTCAGGGACACAGATACGCAGTATTTT.

The V call is TRBV24-1, the J call TRBJ1-5, with TRBD1 identical over 7 bases. CDR3 size: 13 residues. The J segment lost 3 bases and the V segment lost 10 bases, leaving 5 bases of the junction unmatched. Germline V gene sequence: CDR1 KGHDR, CDR2 SFDVKD. The CDR3 sequence is CATSDRDNQPQHF. The CDR3 DNA reads as TGTGCCACGTCCGACAGGGACAATCAGCCCCAGCATTTT.

This clone was seen once. The chain recombines TRBV30 with TRBJ2-2; D remains ambiguous. The CDR3 covers 11 residues. Trimming pared 1 base from V and 5 bases from J, leaving 2 bases between. Germline V CDR1 and CDR2: GTSNPN, SVGIG (reference sequence). The CDR3 sequence: CAWSATGELFF. The CDR3 region has the DNA TGTGCCTGGAGTGCAACCGGGGAGCTGTTTTTT.

The count of this clone is one. V usage is TRBV18 and J usage is TRBJ2-1, with 15 bases aligning to TRBD2. V lost 3 bases to trimming and J lost 2 bases; unmatched junction nucleotides: 11. Germline values: CDR1 KGHSH, CDR2 LQKENI. This CDR3 comprises 20 residues. The CDR3 protein is CASSPLRTSGGAGTYNEQFF. The CDR3 DNA reads TGTGCCAGCTCACCCCTTCGGACTAGCGGGGGGGCTGGGACCTACAATGAGCAGTTCTTC.

The V call is TRBV4-3, the J call TRBJ1-2; no clear D gene. V was pared by 1 base and J by 4 bases, with 16 bases between. This CDR3 contains 16 residues. From germline, CDR1 is LGHNA and CDR2 YSLEER. CDR3 DNA: TGCGCCAGCAGCCAAGTCGGAATGCGGGCCATCTATGGCTACACCTTC. Its translation: CASSQVGMRAIYGYTF.

This clone came up a few times. The gene calls are TRBV4-1 and TRBJ2-7, with 10 bases lining up with TRBD2. After removal of 1 base from V and 2 bases from J, the junction contained 5 bases not matched to a gene. The CDR3 loop spans 16 amino acids. The germline gives CDR1 MGHRA, CDR2 YSYEKL. In nucleotides, the CDR3 is TGCGCCAGCAGCCAAGTTCAGAGCGGGGGGGCCTACGAGCAGTACTTC. This gives the protein CASSQVQSGGAYEQYF.